The rows below give T cell receptor beta chains drawn from one sample of a study of beta chain features in type 1 diabetes. Libraries were prepared by immunoSEQ multiplex PCR; TCRdb keeps only in-frame clonotypes and omits some of them. The sample holds approximately 600,000 clones, roughly an eighth seen once. Sequencing input: naive CD4+ T cells from blood. These receptors were obtained from a man aged 25 to 40 with type 1 diabetes. CDR3s include the opening cysteine and the closing phenylalanine or tryptophan. The D gene is left open where the match is weak. Size is stated for part of the rows, as once, few or many counts, or as a class when the clone is expanded.

cdr3_length	v_call	d_call	j_call	clone_size	cdr3_nt	cdr3_aa
12	TRBV6-1	.	TRBJ1-4	.	TGTGCCAGCAGTGAAGTTGGTGAAAAACTGTTTTTT	CASSEVGEKLFF
17	TRBV4-3	TRBD1	TRBJ1-2	.	TGCGCCAGCAGCCAAGATCGGGGCCAGGGGGTGAGCTATGGCTACACCTTC	CASSQDRGQGVSYGYTF
12	TRBV19	.	TRBJ1-2	few	TGTGCCAGTAGTCTCTCTCTTTATGGCTACACCTTC	CASSLSLYGYTF
12	TRBV2	.	TRBJ2-5	few	TGTGCCAGCAGTGAAGTGGCGGAGACCCAGTACTTC	CASSEVAETQYF
12	TRBV4-2	.	TRBJ1-2	.	TGTGCCAGCAGCCAGGGGTATGTAGGCTACACCTTC	CASSQGYVGYTF
15	TRBV6-1	.	TRBJ2-2	.	TGTGCCAGCATCCCACGGGGGGCGGGCACCGGGGAGCTGTTTTTT	CASIPRGAGTGELFF
16	TRBV9	TRBD1	TRBJ1-3	.	TGTGCCAGCAGCGGAAAAGACAGGGGCGCTGGAAACACCATATATTTT	CASSGKDRGAGNTIYF
15	TRBV12-5	.	TRBJ2-2	.	TGTGCTAGTGGTGCCGGACTTGCCAAAACCGGGGAGCTGTTTTTT	CASGAGLAKTGELFF
15	TRBV7-2	.	TRBJ2-3	few	TGTGCCAGCAGCTCTGGGGACTCCGCCACAGATACGCAGTATTTT	CASSSGDSATDTQYF
12	TRBV9	.	TRBJ2-7	few	TGTGCCAGCAGCTTATTTCAGAGGGAGCAGTACTTC	CASSLFQREQYF
14	TRBV2	.	TRBJ1-6	few	TGTGCCAGCAGTTTCGACAGGCCTAATTCACCCCTCCACTTT	CASSFDRPNSPLHF
14	TRBV15	TRBD1	TRBJ1-5	few	TGTGCCACCAGCAGAGACAGGGGGCAGCAGCCCCAGCATTTT	CATSRDRGQQPQHF
14	TRBV7-2	TRBD1	TRBJ2-5	few	TGTGCCAGCAGCCCGGGGACAGCTCAAGAGACCCAGTACTTC	CASSPGTAQETQYF
14	TRBV9	.	TRBJ2-5	few	TGTGCCAGCAGTGACGCGGGGGCCGGGGAGACCCAGTACTTC	CASSDAGAGETQYF
13	TRBV11-2	TRBD1	TRBJ2-7	few	TGTGCCAGCAGCTTATGGGACAGCTACGAGCAGTACTTC	CASSLWDSYEQYF
15	TRBV9	.	TRBJ1-5	few	TGTGCCAGCAGCGTAGGGGACACAATGGGTCAGCCCCAGCATTTT	CASSVGDTMGQPQHF
14	TRBV9	TRBD2	TRBJ2-3	.	TGTGCCAGCAGCGTAGGCGGGGGGGCAGATACGCAGTATTTT	CASSVGGGADTQYF
12	TRBV6-5	.	TRBJ2-3	few	TGTGCCAGCAGAACCTCCCAGGATACGCAGTATTTT	CASRTSQDTQYF
13	TRBV7-2	.	TRBJ2-7	few	TGTGCCAGCAGCCCGAACACAGGGCTCGAGCAGTACTTC	CASSPNTGLEQYF
15	TRBV7-2	.	TRBJ1-2	.	TGTGCCAGCAGCTTGGGCGCTGGGGCAGGGTATGGCTACACCTTC	CASSLGAGAGYGYTF
14	TRBV7-9	.	TRBJ2-3	.	TGTGCCAGCAGCCCGGGGGCCGACACAGATACGCAGTATTTT	CASSPGADTDTQYF
16	TRBV7-2	.	TRBJ1-3	few	TGTGCCAGCAGCTTAGTTCCGGGAGGGTCTGGAAACACCATATATTTT	CASSLVPGGSGNTIYF
17	TRBV4-2	.	TRBJ2-6	.	TGTGCCAGCAGCCAAGATCGGGGGCATAGCGGGGCCAACGTCCTGACTTTC	CASSQDRGHSGANVLTF
14	TRBV28	TRBD1	TRBJ1-5	.	TGTGCCAGCAAACTACAGGGGGCGGAACAGCCCCAGCATTTT	CASKLQGAEQPQHF
11	TRBV6-5	TRBD1	TRBJ1-5	few	TGTGCCAGCAGTCCTGGGACAGGGTTGCATTTT	CASSPGTGLHF
15	TRBV7-2	.	TRBJ2-3	.	TGTGCCAGCAGCTTAGATCCCAGACGCACAGATACGCAGTATTTT	CASSLDPRRTDTQYF
15	TRBV5-4	.	TRBJ2-7	.	TGTGCCAGCAGCTGGGTTATGTCAGGCTCCTACGAGCAGTACTTC	CASSWVMSGSYEQYF
14	TRBV7-3	.	TRBJ1-2	few	TGTGCCAGCAGCTTAGCGGATCGCGTCTATGGCTACACCTTC	CASSLADRVYGYTF
15	TRBV4-2	.	TRBJ1-2	.	TGTGCCAGCAGCCAAGCGGACCCTTCTAACTATGGCTACACCTTC	CASSQADPSNYGYTF
18	TRBV13	TRBD1	TRBJ2-7	.	TGTGCCAGCAGCTTCTCCTGGGACAGGGGCTCTCGCGAGGGTGAGCAGTACTTC	CASSFSWDRGSREGEQYF
16	TRBV7-2	TRBD1	TRBJ2-2	few	TGTGCCAGCAGCATTGGACAGGGGAGGGAGACCGGGGAGCTGTTTTTT	CASSIGQGRETGELFF
14	TRBV4-3	.	TRBJ1-2	few	TGCGCCAGCAGCCAGGCGACCCAATCCTATGGCTACACCTTC	CASSQATQSYGYTF
15	TRBV5-4	.	TRBJ2-5	.	TGTGCCAGCAGCTTGGATCGGTGGCGATTGGAGACCCAGTACTTC	CASSLDRWRLETQYF